This TCR beta chain was recorded in a study of CD4 T cells in relation to SARS-CoV-2 and coronaviruses. Across the whole study: Shared crossreactive spike epitopes were mapped to their HLA restriction.

The study, taken as a whole, reports: Pre-pandemic and post-infection samples never came from the same donor. Monoreactive clones expanded significantly more to SARS-CoV-2 than crossreactive clones did.

As for this clone: Its antigen is unidentified.

V shed 2 bases, J shed 1 base, and the junction held 4 bases outside the gene matches. Germline V lookup: CDR1 KGHSH, CDR2 LQKENI. The CDR3 totals 16 residues. Produced via immunoSEQ multiplex PCR; TCRdb's table is partial and in-frame only. The sample consists of about 59,000 clones, just over 85% of them appearing once. Unexposed donor CD4+ T cells date from about 2011-2018, before the COVID-19 pandemic. Specimen: memory CD4+ T cells from PBMCs. This TCR was sampled from a human donor in good health. The J gene is TRBJ2-5, the V gene TRBV18; 10 bases are a match to TRBD2. CDR3 residues: CASSPLSGRVQETQYF. The CDR3, as DNA: TGTGCCAGCTCACCATTGAGCGGGAGGGTCCAAGAGACCCAGTACTTC.